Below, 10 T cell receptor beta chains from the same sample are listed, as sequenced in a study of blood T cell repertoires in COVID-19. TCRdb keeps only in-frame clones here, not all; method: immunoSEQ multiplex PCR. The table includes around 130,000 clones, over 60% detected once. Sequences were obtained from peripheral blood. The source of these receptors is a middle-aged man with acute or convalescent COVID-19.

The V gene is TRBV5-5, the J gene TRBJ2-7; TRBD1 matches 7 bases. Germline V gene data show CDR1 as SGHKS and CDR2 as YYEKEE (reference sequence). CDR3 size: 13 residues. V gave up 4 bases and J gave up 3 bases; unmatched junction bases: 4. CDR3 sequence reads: CASSHRGSYEQYF. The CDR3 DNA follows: TGTGCCAGCAGCCACAGGGGTAGCTACGAGCAGTACTTC.

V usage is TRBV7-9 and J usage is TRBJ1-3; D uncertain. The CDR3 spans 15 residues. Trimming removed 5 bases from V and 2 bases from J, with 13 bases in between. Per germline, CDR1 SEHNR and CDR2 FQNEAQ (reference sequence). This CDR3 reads CASSLSHGTGNTIYF. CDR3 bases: TGTGCCAGCAGCCTATCCCACGGGACTGGAAACACCATATATTTT.

CDR3 amino acids: CASSSTGDTQYF. In DNA, the CDR3 is TGTGCCAGCAGCTCCACAGGGGATACGCAGTATTTT. The rearrangement joins TRBV5-5 to TRBJ2-3; a possible D gene is TRBD1 (6 bases). The CDR3 totals 12 residues. Germline V gene data show CDR1 as SGHKS and CDR2 as YYEKEE (reference sequence). V lost 3 bases, J lost 6 bases, and 8 bases lay in between.

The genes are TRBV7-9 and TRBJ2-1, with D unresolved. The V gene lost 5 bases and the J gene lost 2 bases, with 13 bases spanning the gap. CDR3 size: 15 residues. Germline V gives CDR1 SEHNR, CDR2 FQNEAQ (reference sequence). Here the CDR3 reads CASSLTESAYNEQFF. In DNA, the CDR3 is TGTGCCAGCAGCCTCACAGAGTCGGCCTACAATGAGCAGTTCTTC.

The CDR3 DNA follows: TGTGCCAGTAGTATTAATGTAGTAGCGGGGAGAGAGACCCAGTACTTC. Its translation is CASSINVVAGRETQYF. V usage is TRBV19 and J usage is TRBJ2-5; 8 bases are shared with TRBD2. V shed 3 bases and J 4 bases; nucleotides not matched to a gene: 10. The CDR3 consists of 16 residues. Germline V lookup: CDR1 LNHDA, CDR2 SQIVND (reference sequence).

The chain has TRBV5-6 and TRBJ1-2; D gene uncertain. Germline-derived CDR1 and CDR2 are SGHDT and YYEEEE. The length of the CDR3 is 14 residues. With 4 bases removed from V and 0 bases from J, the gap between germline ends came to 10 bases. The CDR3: CASSPRRANYGYTF. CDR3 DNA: TGTGCCAGCAGCCCGAGGAGAGCTAACTATGGCTACACCTTC.

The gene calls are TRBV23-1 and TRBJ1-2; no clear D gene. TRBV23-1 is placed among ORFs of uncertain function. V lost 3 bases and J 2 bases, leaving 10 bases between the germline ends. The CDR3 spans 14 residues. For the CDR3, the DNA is TGCGCCAGCAGTCAGGAGGGCCCGAACTATGGCTACACCTTC. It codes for CASSQEGPNYGYTF.

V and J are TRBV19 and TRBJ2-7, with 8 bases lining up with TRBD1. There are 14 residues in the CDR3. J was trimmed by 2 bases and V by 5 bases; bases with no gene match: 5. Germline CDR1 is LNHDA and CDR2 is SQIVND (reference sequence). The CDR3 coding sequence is TGTGCCAGTAGTTTCCGGGACAGGCCCTACGAGCAGTACGTC. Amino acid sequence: CASSFRDRPYEQYV.

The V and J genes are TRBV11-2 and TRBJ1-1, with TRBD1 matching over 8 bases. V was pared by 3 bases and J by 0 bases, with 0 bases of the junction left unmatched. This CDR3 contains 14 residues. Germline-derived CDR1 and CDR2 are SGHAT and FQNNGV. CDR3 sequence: CASSLDRVNTEAFF. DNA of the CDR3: TGTGCCAGCAGCTTGGACAGGGTGAACACTGAAGCTTTCTTT.

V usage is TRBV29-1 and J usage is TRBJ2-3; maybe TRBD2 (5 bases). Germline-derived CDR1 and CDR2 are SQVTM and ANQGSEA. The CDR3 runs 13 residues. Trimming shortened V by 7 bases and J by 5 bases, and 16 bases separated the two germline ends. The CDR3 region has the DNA TGCAGCGCCCTTGCGCGGGTAGGAGATACGCAGTATTTT. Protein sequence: CSALARVGDTQYF.